The 3 T cell receptor beta chains listed next were all sequenced from one sample in a study of blood T cell repertoires in COVID-19. Generated by immunoSEQ multiplex PCR, the TCRdb table keeps only in-frame clones and is missing some. The table has over 40,000 clones, 86% seen once. Sequenced input: peripheral blood. The source is a human donor in a cohort sampled during active COVID-19.

V gene TRBV6-5 combines with J gene TRBJ2-2, with 7 nucleotides matching TRBD2. J was trimmed by 4 bases and V by 7 bases; bases with no gene match: 9. CDR3 length: 15 amino acids. Germline assignment: CDR1 MNHEY and CDR2 SVGAGI. The CDR3 nucleotides read TGTGCCAGCATTTCCGGACTAGTTGGCACCGGGGAGCTGTTTTTT. It encodes CASISGLVGTGELFF.

The chain joins TRBV2 to TRBJ2-1; TRBD2 matches at 12 bases. Per the germline V gene, CDR1 is SNHLY and CDR2 is FYNNEI. The CDR3 totals 14 residues. Trimming at V came to 6 bases and at J to 5 bases, leaving 2 bases not matched to a gene. The CDR3 here is CASSGLAGNNEQFF. The CDR3 nucleotides are TGTGCCAGCAGCGGACTAGCGGGAAACAATGAGCAGTTCTTC.

V gene TRBV6-4 combines with J gene TRBJ2-6; D is perhaps TRBD1 (9 bases). Trimming took 4 bases from V and 0 from J, leaving 16 bases between them. CDR1 and CDR2 from the germline V gene are MRHNA and SNTAGT. The length of the CDR3 is 18 residues. The DNA for the CDR3 is TGTGCCAGCAGTGTAGCGGGACAGGGAAACTCTGGGGCCAACGTCCTGACTTTC. It codes for CASSVAGQGNSGANVLTF.